One and the same sample provided the 15 T cell receptor beta chains below, sequenced in a study of identical twins. TCRdb used MiXCR to reprocess the 5' RACE reads, holding one entry per CDR3 protein. Of some 460,000 distinct CDR3 sequences in the sample, about 14% were seen once. This sample also appeared in a second study, on yellow fever vaccine responses in identical twins.

Sequencing used CD4+ T cells sorted from blood. Receptors originate from a woman aged 18-30 years in good health.

The chain combines TRBV5-6 with TRBJ1-1; a weak D match, TRBD1 (5 bases). Germline V lookup: CDR1 SGHDT, CDR2 YYEEEE. This CDR3 comprises 16 residues. The germline V and J ends were trimmed by 1 base and 6 bases, with 19 bases remaining between them. CDR3 coding DNA: TGTGCCAGCAGCTTGCGTGGGACGTCGGGTCGGGCTGAAGCTTTCTTT. This sequence encodes CASSLRGTSGRAEAFF.

This clonotype was seen more than once but under ten times. The chain uses TRBV6-2 or TRBV6-3 and TRBJ2-7; D not resolved. The V end was cut by 7 bases, the J end by 3 bases, with 16 bases between. This CDR3 has 14 amino acids. Germline loops: CDR1 MNHEY, CDR2 SVGEGT. CDR3 sequence reads: CASTTLDGDYEQYF. The DNA of the CDR3 is TGTGCCAGCACTACCCTGGACGGCGACTACGAGCAGTACTTC.

This clonotype was seen repeatedly, ten times or more. The chain recombines TRBV10-3 with TRBJ2-2; D is undetermined. The V and J ends lost 6 bases and 6 bases respectively, with 11 bases between them. CDR1 and CDR2 (germline): ENHRY, SYGVKD. The CDR3 contains 13 residues. The CDR3 reads CAIRRVDPGELFF. In DNA form, the CDR3 reads TGTGCCATCAGAAGAGTCGACCCCGGGGAGCTGTTTTTT.

This clonotype was detected ten times or more. The chain recombines TRBV5-1 with TRBJ2-1; no clear D. The CDR3 length is 11 residues. Trimming stripped 5 bases from V and 7 bases from J, with 7 bases between. The V gene's germline CDR1 is SGHRS and CDR2 YFSETQ. The CDR3 nucleotides read TGCGCCAGCAGATCCGATAATGAGCAGTTCTTC. Translated: CASRSDNEQFF. The whole variable domain, remainder taken from reference TRBV5-1 and TRBJ2-1, is KAGVTQTPRYLIKTRGQQVTLSCSPISGHRSVSWYQQTPGQGLQFLFEYFSETQRNKGNFPGRFSGRQFSNSRSEMNVSTLELGDSALYLCASRSDNEQFFGPGTRLTVL.

This clonotype was picked up many times. The rearrangement uses TRBV29-1 and TRBJ2-3; D gene unclear. The CDR3 is 12 residues long. V was pared by 6 bases and J by 5 bases, with 12 bases between. Per the germline V gene, CDR1 is SQVTM and CDR2 is ANQGSEA. CDR3: CSVGYLEDTQYF. The CDR3 DNA sequence: TGCAGCGTGGGGTATTTGGAAGATACGCAGTATTTT.

The genes are TRBV4-3 and TRBJ2-1; 10 positions match TRBD2. The V and J ends lost 1 base and 5 bases, in that order; junction bases with no gene match: 8. The CDR3 length is 17 residues. Looked up from germline, CDR1 is LGHNA and CDR2 is YSLEER. CDR3: CASSQATTSGKDNEQFF. The CDR3, as DNA: TGCGCCAGCAGCCAAGCGACAACTAGCGGGAAGGACAATGAGCAGTTCTTC.

The CDR3 spells CASSQGLFPGDTQYF. CDR3 coding DNA: TGTGCCAGCAGCCAGGGCCTTTTTCCCGGGGATACGCAGTATTTT. The rearrangement links TRBV7-9 to TRBJ2-3, with a tentative D call TRBD1 (5 bases). The CDR3 runs to 15 residues. Trimming removed 5 bases from V and 6 bases from J, with 18 bases in between. Germline values: CDR1 SEHNR, CDR2 FQNEAQ (reference sequence). Looking up the rest from reference TRBV7-9 and TRBJ2-3 gives the full variable domain: DTGVSQNPRHKITKRGQNVTFRCDPISEHNRLYWYRQTLGQGPEFLTYFQNEAQLEKSRLLSDRFSAERPKGSFSTLEIQRTEQGDSAMYLCASSQGLFPGDTQYFGPGTRLTVL.

This clonotype was counted only a few times. This chain joins TRBV6-5 and TRBJ2-7; 8 bases map to TRBD1. Germline-derived CDR1 and CDR2 are MNHEY and SVGAGI. V was clipped by 2 bases and J by 2 bases; unmatched bases: 2. The CDR3 has 14 residues. The CDR3 is CASSYRDRPYEQYF. For the CDR3, the DNA is TGTGCCAGCAGTTACCGGGACAGGCCCTACGAGCAGTACTTC.

This clonotype appeared a few times. The chain links TRBV19 to TRBJ2-2, with D possibly TRBD1 on 5 matching bases. Trimming stripped 0 bases from V and 4 bases from J, with 9 bases between. Looked up from germline, CDR1 is LNHDA and CDR2 is SQIVND (reference sequence). The CDR3 is made up of 15 amino acids. The DNA of the CDR3 is TGTGCCAGTAGTATAGAGGGGCTGGGCACCGGGGAGCTGTTTTTT. Residues: CASSIEGLGTGELFF.

The chain carries TRBV5-6 and TRBJ2-3, with D perhaps TRBD1 (6 bases). Germline V CDR1 and CDR2: SGHDT, YYEEEE. Trimming left V 4 bases short and J 1 base short, with 13 bases between. There are 15 residues in the CDR3. Written as DNA, the CDR3 is TGTGCCAGCAGCACCAGGGGATGGGGCACAGATACGCAGTATTTT. Translated, it gives CASSTRGWGTDTQYF.

The rearrangement uses TRBV7-3 and TRBJ2-1; 10 bases match TRBD2. V shed 8 bases, J shed 4 bases, and the junction held 8 bases outside the gene matches. CDR1 and CDR2 from the germline V gene are SGHTA and FQGTGA. The CDR3 spans 15 residues. CDR3 DNA: TGTGCCAGCGGGAGTAGCGGGGGGCCATACAATGAGCAGTTCTTC. Translated, it gives CASGSSGGPYNEQFF.

The rearrangement links TRBV5-1 to TRBJ2-3; D unclear. From germline, CDR1 is SGHRS and CDR2 YFSETQ. The CDR3 loop spans 15 amino acids. V was clipped by 1 base and J by 1 base, with 10 bases between them. CDR3 region: CASSLSVARTDTQYF. CDR3 nucleotides: TGCGCCAGCAGCTTGAGCGTGGCTCGCACAGATACGCAGTATTTT.

This clonotype turned up a few times. The genes are TRBV28 and TRBJ2-3; 10 nucleotides agree with TRBD2. Unmatched junction bases numbered 13, after V lost 5 bases and J lost 8 bases. Germline values: CDR1 MDHEN, CDR2 SYDVKM. The CDR3 runs 16 residues. The CDR3 region has the DNA TGTGCCAGCAGTCCCGGAGCGGGGGGGCTAAAGGGTACGCAGTATTTT. Its translation: CASSPGAGGLKGTQYF.

CDR3 sequence (DNA): TGTGCCACCAGTGACACCCCGAGGGGGGGTGGACCCGACTACGAGCAGTACTTC. This encodes CATSDTPRGGGPDYEQYF. The chain recombines TRBV24-1 with TRBJ2-7, with a weak D call TRBD2 (7 bases). V was cut by 4 bases and J by 3 bases, with 24 bases left in between. This CDR3 comprises 18 residues. Germline CDR1 and CDR2: KGHDR and SFDVKD.

This clonotype has ten or more counts. CDR3 coding DNA: TGTGCCAGCAGCCAAACAGGAAACACCATATATTTT. Its protein is CASSQTGNTIYF. The gene calls are TRBV3-1 and TRBJ1-3, with D unresolved. There are 12 residues in the CDR3. V lost 2 bases to trimming and J lost 4 bases, with 3 bases between them. Germline CDR1 and CDR2: LGHDT and YNNKEL (reference sequence).